This T cell receptor (beta chain) derives from a study of CD8 T cells in Susac syndrome. It was with random hexamers that roughly 0.5 to 1 ug RNA was reverse transcribed. immunoSEQ multiplex PCR amplified TCR beta CDR3 across 54 Vbeta, 13 Jbeta. TCRdb recomputed calls from the immunoSEQ multiplex PCR reads with MiXCR, one row per CDR3 protein. The sample carries around 140,000 distinct CDR3 sequences, roughly 80% recorded once. TCR beta sequencing covered blood CD8+ and CD4+ T cells. The sample was CD8+ T cells from PBMCs. The source is a human donor with multiple sclerosis.

The CDR3 sequence is CASSQHRTFYYGYTF. Written as DNA, the CDR3 is TGTGCCAGCAGTCAACACCGGACGTTTTACTATGGCTACACCTTC. V gene TRBV27 combines with J gene TRBJ1-2; D uncertain. The CDR3 runs 15 residues. Germline CDR1 MNHEY, CDR2 SMNVEV (reference sequence). With 5 bases removed from V and 3 bases from J, the gap between germline ends came to 16 bases.